These 14 T cell receptor beta chains were all obtained from the same sample, sequenced in a study of T-cell reconstitution after alpha-beta-depleted transplantation in children. Preparation of the TCRbeta library involved a method that used unique molecular identifiers. Each CDR3 protein is one row after TCRdb ran MiXCR on the PCR reads. The sample holds about 510,000 distinct CDR3 sequences, over 9.5% seen once. Specimen: PBMCs, mostly from graft donor cells, collected 180 days after TCRalphabeta/CD19-depleted stem cell transplant. These receptors were taken from a female patient aged 2-15 years who had a stem cell transplant for aplastic anemia, so the T cells may come from the graft donor.

The chain uses TRBV4-3 and TRBJ2-7, with 11 bases fitting TRBD2. The junction had 7 bases not matched to a gene; V was cut back by 3 bases and J by 3 bases. This CDR3 comprises 16 residues. Germline V gene data show CDR1 as LGHNA and CDR2 as YSLEER. CDR3 nucleotide sequence: TGCGCCAGCAGCCACTCCCGGACTAGCGGGCTCTACGAGCAGTACGTC. Amino acids: CASSHSRTSGLYEQYV.

This clonotype was counted at least ten times. CDR3 protein: CASSLSGVTDTQYF. The CDR3 region has the DNA TGTGCCAGCAGCCTTAGCGGTGTTACAGATACGCAGTATTTT. The V and J genes are TRBV3-1 and TRBJ2-3, with D perhaps TRBD2 (6 bases). The V gene lost 4 bases and the J gene lost 3 bases, with 11 bases spanning the gap. This CDR3 region has 14 residues. The germline V gene has CDR1 LGHDT and CDR2 YNNKEL (reference sequence).

This clonotype was recorded at least ten times. The V call is TRBV5-1, the J call TRBJ2-1; D not certain. Trimming pared 2 bases from V and 2 bases from J, leaving 14 bases between. The germline V gene encodes CDR1 SGHRS and CDR2 YFSETQ. The CDR3 runs 16 residues. The CDR3 spells CASSLMPARTYNEQFF. CDR3 DNA: TGCGCCAGCAGCTTAATGCCGGCGAGGACCTACAATGAGCAGTTCTTC.

This clonotype was seen at least ten times. The chain recombines TRBV7-9 with TRBJ2-7, with 8 nucleotides matching TRBD2. Germline lookup yields CDR1 SEHNR and CDR2 FQNEAQ (reference sequence). CDR3 size: 15 residues. After removal of 5 bases from V and 7 bases from J, the junction contained 13 bases not matched to a gene. For the CDR3, the DNA is TGTGCCAGCAGCCGCGCGTCGGGAGGGAAGGGGGAGCAGTACTTC. Encoded protein: CASSRASGGKGEQYF. The variable domain in full, completed from reference TRBV7-9 and TRBJ2-7, reads DTGVSQNPRHKITKRGQNVTFRCDPISEHNRLYWYRQTLGQGPEFLTYFQNEAQLEKSRLLSDRFSAERPKGSFSTLEIQRTEQGDSAMYLCASSRASGGKGEQYFGPGTRLTVT.

The V gene is TRBV5-1, the J gene TRBJ2-1; tentative D call: TRBD2 (5 bases). The CDR3 extends over 22 amino acids. The germline V and J ends were trimmed by 4 bases and 5 bases, with 37 bases remaining between them. Germline V lookup: CDR1 SGHRS, CDR2 YFSETQ. CDR3 DNA: TGCGCCAGCAGCACCTGGAACTATAGGAGCGGATGGAGAGAGGGCCCCCACAATGAGCAGTTCTTC. This gives the protein CASSTWNYRSGWREGPHNEQFF.

The V gene is TRBV7-6, the J gene TRBJ2-1; D is perhaps TRBD1 or TRBD2 (7 bases each). Trimming shortened V by 5 bases and J by 4 bases, and 24 bases separated the two germline ends. Germline lookup yields CDR1 SGHVS and CDR2 FNYEAQ. The CDR3 length is 18 residues. CDR3 bases: TGTGCCAGCAGCCAGAACAGGGGCCGCGGGGGCGTATACAATGAGCAGTTCTTC. It yields the protein CASSQNRGRGGVYNEQFF.

The gene calls are TRBV5-1 and TRBJ2-3; perhaps TRBD2 as D (6 bases). Trimming removed 2 bases from V and 0 bases from J, with 19 bases in between. Per the germline V gene, CDR1 is SGHRS and CDR2 is YFSETQ. The length of the CDR3 is 18 residues. The CDR3 coding sequence is TGCGCCAGCAGCTTACGGCTAGCGAACCGCGATAGCACAGATACGCAGTATTTT. Protein product: CASSLRLANRDSTDTQYF.

CDR3 nucleotides: TGTGCCAGCGGGTTCGAAGACAATGAGCAGTTCTTC. Translating it yields CASGFEDNEQFF. The V gene is TRBV12-3 or TRBV12-4, the J gene TRBJ2-1, with no clear D. Trimming took off 8 bases at V and 5 bases at J, with 10 bases between the two ends. The CDR3 consists of 12 residues.

This clonotype was counted a few times. The chain has TRBV20-1 and TRBJ1-5, with D perhaps TRBD1 (5 bases). Trimming took 1 base from V and 7 from J, leaving 17 bases between them. The CDR3 contains 15 residues. CDR1 and CDR2 from the germline V gene are DFQATT and SNEGSKA (reference sequence). CDR3 DNA sequence: TGCAGTGCTAGAGTGGGGCAGGGAGGGAACCAGCCCCAGCATTTT. Its protein is CSARVGQGGNQPQHF.

The J gene is TRBJ1-1, the V gene TRBV6-2 or TRBV6-3; TRBD1 aligns across 7 bases. The V and J ends lost 0 bases and 2 bases, in that order; junction bases with no gene match: 6. Germline loops: CDR1 MNHEY, CDR2 SVGEGT. The CDR3 sequence is 16 residues long. The CDR3 DNA is TGTGCCAGCAGTTACTCGACCCCAGGGGGAAACACTGAAGCTTTCTTT. Encoded protein: CASSYSTPGGNTEAFF.

This clonotype was recorded at least ten times. For the CDR3, the DNA is TGCGCCAGCAGCTTTAGTACGGCCAGTTCCGAGCAGTACGTC. This gives the protein CASSFSTASSEQYV. The V and J genes are TRBV5-1 and TRBJ2-7; D unresolved. Trimming removed 2 bases at V and 6 bases at J, with 15 bases between. Germline values: CDR1 SGHRS, CDR2 YFSETQ. The CDR3 extends over 14 amino acids.

V gene TRBV28 combines with J gene TRBJ1-5; weak D call: TRBD1 (5 bases). The ends were cut back, 6 bases at V and 2 bases at J, with 14 bases in the middle. The CDR3 is made up of 15 amino acids. Germline V gene sequence: CDR1 MDHEN, CDR2 SYDVKM. The CDR3 spells CASSRRGDGNQPQHF. CDR3 coding DNA: TGTGCCAGCAGCCGCCGGGGCGATGGCAATCAGCCCCAGCATTTT.

V is TRBV15 and J is TRBJ2-1, with TRBD2 matching 7 bases. This CDR3 contains 15 residues. Germline CDR1 and CDR2: LNHNV and YYDKDF (reference sequence). The junction had 3 bases not matched to a gene; V was cut back by 0 bases and J by 4 bases. DNA of the CDR3: TGTGCCACCAGCAGAGAAACGGGAGGATACAATGAGCAGTTCTTC. Translation gives CATSRETGGYNEQFF.

This clonotype was seen more than once but under ten times. V usage is TRBV4-3 and J usage is TRBJ2-7; 8 nucleotides line up with TRBD1. From germline, CDR1 is LGHNA and CDR2 YSLEER. The J segment lost 6 bases and the V segment lost 4 bases, leaving 14 bases of the junction unmatched. The CDR3 runs to 16 residues. The CDR3 loop reads CASSRSDRGEVSEQYF. The CDR3 DNA follows: TGCGCCAGCAGCCGGAGCGACAGGGGAGAAGTGAGCGAGCAGTACTTC.